This entry lists 9 T cell receptor beta chains sequenced from one sample in a study of blood T cell repertoires in COVID-19 (TCRdb year 2020). The library was produced with the immunoSEQ multiplex PCR assay. Drawn from immuneACCESS, this table holds only the in-frame rearrangements with V and J called that TCRdb kept. Clones are partly lost; checked studies trace under half to an unresolved V gene and leave the rest unexplained. The sample has approximately 300,000 clones on record, 86% of them singletons. The ten most abundant clones make up around 1.6% of the sample. Sequenced sample: peripheral blood. The receptors here all came from a woman aged 50 to 60 with acute or convalescent COVID-19.

This clone was observed a handful of times. This chain uses TRBV6-5 with TRBJ2-1, with 9 bases fitting TRBD2. Germline assignment: CDR1 MNHEY and CDR2 SVGAGI. The CDR3 spans 15 residues. Trimming cost V 6 bases and J 3 bases; bases outside gene matches: 6. CDR3 nucleotides: TGTGCCAGCAGCACGGGACTAGCAGTCTACAATGAGCAGTTCTTC. It codes for CASSTGLAVYNEQFF.

The rearrangement uses TRBV3-1 (or the pseudogene TRBV3-2) and TRBJ2-1; 10 bases fit TRBD2. The CDR3 spans 14 residues. CDR1 and CDR2 (germline): LGHDT, YNNKEL (reference sequence). V shed 1 base, J shed 9 bases, and the junction held 3 bases outside the gene matches. Here the CDR3 reads CASSQAVAGGEQFF. CDR3 DNA: TGTGCCAGCAGCCAAGCGGTAGCGGGAGGTGAGCAGTTCTTC.

The chain carries TRBV19 and TRBJ1-5; D not resolved. The CDR3 consists of 12 residues. V was trimmed by 3 bases and J by 7 bases, leaving 7 bases between them. Germline-derived CDR1 and CDR2 are LNHDA and SQIVND (reference sequence). CDR3 sequence: CASSIMRQPQHF. CDR3 coding DNA: TGTGCCAGTAGTATCATGCGGCAGCCCCAGCATTTT.

J is TRBJ1-4 and V is TRBV11-3; 7 positions agree with TRBD1. The CDR3 is made up of 17 amino acids. Germline CDR1 is SGHNT and CDR2 is YENEEA. The trim removed 5 bases at V and 7 bases at J, leaving 16 bases unmatched. The CDR3 reads CASSIPDRVSLFEKLFF. The CDR3 DNA sequence: TGTGCCAGCAGCATACCAGACAGGGTATCCCTATTTGAAAAACTGTTTTTT.

In the case of this clone: The sample holds other DNA sequences that translate to the same CDR3. This sequence joins TRBV6-2 or TRBV6-3 and TRBJ2-7, with 10 bases matching TRBD1. The CDR3 has 15 amino acids. Trimming removed 0 bases from V and 1 base from J; junction bases left unmatched: 0. Germline CDR1 and CDR2: MNHEY and SVGEGT. In DNA form, the CDR3 reads TGTGCCAGCAGTTACTCGGGACAGGGGTCCTACGAGCAGTACTTC. Its protein product is CASSYSGQGSYEQYF.

The chain combines TRBV2 with TRBJ1-4, with TRBD1 matching 7 bases. The CDR3 covers 14 residues. Germline V lookup: CDR1 SNHLY, CDR2 FYNNEI. The trim removed 2 bases at V and 8 bases at J, leaving 5 bases unmatched. For the CDR3, the DNA is TGTGCCAGCAGTGAAAGACAGGGAAAAGAAAAACTGTTTTTT. This sequence encodes CASSERQGKEKLFF.

This chain joins TRBV15 and TRBJ1-5; tentative D call: TRBD1 (6 bases). The CDR3 runs 17 residues. V was cut by 1 base and J by 7 bases, with 20 bases left in between. The germline gives CDR1 LNHNV, CDR2 YYDKDF (reference sequence). The CDR3: CATSRAPRGFNKQPQHF. For the CDR3, the DNA is TGTGCCACCAGCAGAGCCCCGAGGGGGTTCAATAAACAGCCCCAGCATTTT. The full variable domain, its missing parts supplied by reference TRBV15 and TRBJ1-5, is DAMVIQNPRYQVTQFGKPVTLSCSQTLNHNVMYWYQQKSSQAPKLLFHYYDKDFNNEADTPDNFQSRRPNTSFCFLDIRSPGLGDTAMYLCATSRAPRGFNKQPQHFGDGTRLSIL.

The V call is TRBV18, the J call TRBJ1-1; 11 nucleotides line up with TRBD1. V shed 1 base, J shed 4 bases, and the junction held 2 bases outside the gene matches. The V gene's germline CDR1 is KGHSH and CDR2 LQKENI. The CDR3 has 15 residues. The CDR3 DNA follows: TGTGCCAGCTCACCACAGGGACAGGGGGGCACTGAAGCTTTCTTT. Translation: CASSPQGQGGTEAFF.

The chain joins TRBV19 to TRBJ2-1, with 9 positions matching TRBD1. From germline, CDR1 is LNHDA and CDR2 SQIVND (reference sequence). The CDR3 runs to 16 residues. With 3 bases clipped from V and 2 bases from J, the junction kept 5 bases outside the gene matches. The CDR3 spells CASSMAGTGTYNEQFF. CDR3 coding DNA: TGTGCCAGTAGTATGGCCGGGACAGGGACCTACAATGAGCAGTTCTTC. Combining the CDR3 with reference TRBV19 and TRBJ2-1 gives the whole variable domain DGGITQSPKYLFRKEGQNVTLSCEQNLNHDAMYWYRQDPGQGLRLIYYSQIVNDFQKGDIAEGYSVSREKKESFPLTVTSAQKNPTAFYLCASSMAGTGTYNEQFFGPGTRLTVL.